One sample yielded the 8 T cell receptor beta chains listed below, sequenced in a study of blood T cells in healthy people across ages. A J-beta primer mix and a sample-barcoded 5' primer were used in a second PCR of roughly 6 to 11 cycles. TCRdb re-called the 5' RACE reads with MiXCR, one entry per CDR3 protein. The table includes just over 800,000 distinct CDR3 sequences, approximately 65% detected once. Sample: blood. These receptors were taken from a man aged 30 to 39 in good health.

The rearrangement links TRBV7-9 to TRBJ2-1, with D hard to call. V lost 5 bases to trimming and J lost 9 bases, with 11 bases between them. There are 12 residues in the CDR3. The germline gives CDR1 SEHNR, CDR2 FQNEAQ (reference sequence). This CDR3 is CASSLRSFEQFF. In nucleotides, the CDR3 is TGTGCCAGCAGCCTCCGAAGTTTTGAGCAGTTCTTC.

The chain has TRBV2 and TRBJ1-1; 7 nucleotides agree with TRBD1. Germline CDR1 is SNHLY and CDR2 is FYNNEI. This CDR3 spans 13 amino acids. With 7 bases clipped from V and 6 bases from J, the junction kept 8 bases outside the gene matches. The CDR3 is CASKSDRDAEAFF. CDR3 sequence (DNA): TGTGCCAGCAAATCCGACAGGGACGCTGAAGCTTTCTTT. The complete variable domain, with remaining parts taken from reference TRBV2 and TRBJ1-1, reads EPEVTQTPSHQVTQMGQEVILRCVPISNHLYFYWYRQILGQKVEFLVSFYNNEISEKSEIFDDQFSVERPDGSNFTLKIRSTKLEDSAMYFCASKSDRDAEAFFGQGTRLTVV.

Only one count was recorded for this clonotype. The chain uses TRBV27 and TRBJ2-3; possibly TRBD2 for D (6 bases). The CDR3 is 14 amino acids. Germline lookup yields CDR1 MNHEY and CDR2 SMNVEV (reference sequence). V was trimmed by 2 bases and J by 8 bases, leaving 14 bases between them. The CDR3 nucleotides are TGTGCCAGCAGTTTAAATTTATGGGGAGGTACGCAGTATTTT. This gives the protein CASSLNLWGGTQYF.

CDR3 nucleotides: TGTGCCAGCACTGAGCCCTGGGAGACCCAGTACTTC. It yields the protein CASTEPWETQYF. The V call is TRBV6-6, the J call TRBJ2-5; D not certain. Germline-derived CDR1 and CDR2 are MNHNY and SVGAGI (reference sequence). The V gene lost 7 bases and the J gene lost 5 bases, with 11 bases spanning the gap. This CDR3 has 12 amino acids.

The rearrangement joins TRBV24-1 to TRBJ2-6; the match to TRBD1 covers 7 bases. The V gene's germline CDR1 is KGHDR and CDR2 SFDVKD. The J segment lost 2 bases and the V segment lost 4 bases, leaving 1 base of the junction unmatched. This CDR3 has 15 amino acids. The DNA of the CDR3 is TGTGCCACCAGTGAAGGGACAGCTGGGGCCAACGTCCTGACTTTC. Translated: CATSEGTAGANVLTF.

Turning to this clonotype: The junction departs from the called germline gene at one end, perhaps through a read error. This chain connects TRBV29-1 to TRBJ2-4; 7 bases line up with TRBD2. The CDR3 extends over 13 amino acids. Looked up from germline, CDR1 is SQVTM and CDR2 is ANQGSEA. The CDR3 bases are TGCAGCGTTGAAGGGGGGGGGACCTACGAGCAGGACTTC. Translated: CSVEGGGTYEQDF. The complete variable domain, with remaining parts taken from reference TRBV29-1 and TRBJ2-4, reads SAVISQKPSRDICQRGTSLTIQCQVDSQVTMMFWYRQQPGQSLTLIATANQGSEATYESGFVIDKFPISRPNLTFSTLTVSNMSPEDSSIYLCSVEGGGTYEQDFGAGTRLSVL.

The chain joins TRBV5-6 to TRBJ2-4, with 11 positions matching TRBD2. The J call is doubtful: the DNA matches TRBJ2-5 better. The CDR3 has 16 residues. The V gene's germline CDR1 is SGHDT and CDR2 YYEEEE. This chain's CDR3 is CASSPGLADIQETQYF. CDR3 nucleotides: TGTGCCAGCAGCCCGGGACTAGCGGATATCCAAGAGACCCAGTACTTC.

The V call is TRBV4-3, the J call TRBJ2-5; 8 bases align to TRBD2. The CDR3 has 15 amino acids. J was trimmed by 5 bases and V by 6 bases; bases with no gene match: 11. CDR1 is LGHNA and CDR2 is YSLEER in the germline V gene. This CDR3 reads CASSRLPRGGETQYF. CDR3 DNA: TGCGCCAGCAGTCGCCTCCCCCGGGGGGGGGAGACCCAGTACTTC.